This T cell receptor (beta chain) derives from a study of T-cell memory formation after mild COVID-19. Turning to the study itself: Across donors, TCR clusters were largely donor specific.

Findings and limits, study-wide: Clones contracting day 15 to 85 were balanced CD4/CD8; later expanders leaned CD4+. CD4+ contracting clones were found mainly in CM and EM, and CD8+ ones in EMRA. Certain responding clones were present in pre-infection memory, suggesting participation of cross-reactive memory.

TCRdb ran MiXCR on the 5' RACE reads and lists one entry per CDR3 protein. The profile covers under 300,000 distinct CDR3 sequences, with roughly 8% appearing a single time and approximately 23% taken by the ten largest. In the case of this clonotype: Its target is not known.

This receptor was taken from a man aged 18 to 29 who had mild COVID-19 (a few samples of this study predate the infection). Cell type and time point are not known. The sample taken for sequencing was PBMCs or a T cell subset sorted from them (not recorded which).

DNA for the CDR3: TGTGCCAGCAGCGAGGGACTAGCAGGGTGGGAGACCCAGTACTTC. It specifies CASSEGLAGWETQYF. The chain has TRBV7-2 and TRBJ2-5, with TRBD2 identical over 9 bases. Losses at the gene ends were 5 bases for V and 5 bases for J; bases not matched to a gene: 9. The CDR3 spans 15 residues. CDR1 is SGHTA, CDR2 FQGNSA, per germline.